This TCR beta chain derives from a study of blood T cell dynamics during melanoma immunotherapy. Profiled with immunoSEQ multiplex PCR; TCRdb holds only in-frame clones, not every one. The sample consists of 25,000 to 35,000 clones, approximately 83% of them appearing once. V shed 5 bases, J shed 5 bases, and the junction held 12 bases outside the gene matches. This CDR3 region has 16 residues. The germline gives CDR1 SGHTA, CDR2 FQGNSA. The sample's time point: week 3, after first cycle of checkpoint inhibitor. Patients with prior systemic cancer treatment, concomitant immunosuppressants, or other active malignancies were excluded.

This specimen was blood, taken from a patient treated with checkpoint blockade. The source of this sequence is a human donor with melanoma. The rearrangement links TRBV7-2 to TRBJ2-1; 7 nucleotides line up with TRBD2. CDR3 loop: CASSPYRAGVHNEQFF. CDR3 nucleotide sequence: TGTGCCAGCAGCCCTTACCGGGCGGGGGTCCACAATGAGCAGTTCTTC.